The 2 T cell receptor beta chains listed next were all sequenced from one sample in a study of pediatric ulcerative colitis (dated by TCRdb to the late 2010s). Library creation used the immunoSEQ multiplex PCR assay. The table was pulled from immuneACCESS by TCRdb, which kept in-frame rearrangements only. Such tables lose some clones; where checked, under half of the loss comes from unresolved V genes, and the rest has no known cause. The sample profile shows over 15,000 clones; about 76% of them were found once. 3.4% of the sample belongs to the ten largest clones. During colonoscopy, one to two pinch biopsies were obtained from the rectum for research. What was sequenced was gut tissue. All receptors come from a girl aged 10 to 17 with moderate ulcerative colitis.

This chain uses TRBV2 with TRBJ2-5; D might be TRBD2 (5 bases). This CDR3 comprises 15 residues. Between the trimmed V and J ends, which lost 4 bases and 5 bases, there was a span of 17 bases. Germline CDR1 SNHLY, CDR2 FYNNEI. The CDR3 DNA is TGTGCCAGCAGTGTCAGTTTCGGGAATCGGGAGACCCAGTACTTC. Protein: CASSVSFGNRETQYF.

The chain carries TRBV6-5 and TRBJ1-2, with no clear D. The V end lost 6 bases, the J end lost 8 bases, and 13 bases lay between the germline ends. CDR3 length: 12 residues. Germline V gene data show CDR1 as MNHEY and CDR2 as SVGAGI. The CDR3 DNA sequence: TGTGCCAGCAGAACCCTGTCCCGCGGCTACACCTTC. It is translated as CASRTLSRGYTF.